This T cell receptor (beta chain) was recovered during a study of Ad26.COV2.S vaccination and SARS-CoV-2 variants. Overall study context: Enrollment placed the donor in the COV1001 Ad26.COV2.S trial arm. The study gave Ad26.COV2.S intramuscularly, once or twice 56 days apart.

Sample treatment: some 20 received Ad26.COV2.S at low or high dose, single or two shots; roughly five received placebo; per-sample allocation not given. At day 63 after the first vaccine or placebo injection, samples were drawn. Vaccine was an Ad26 vector expressing Wuhan-strain SARS-CoV-2 spike. Some clones are missing from TCRdb's copy, which holds only in-frame ones; the method was immunoSEQ multiplex PCR. The sample has around 450,000 clones, 70% to 90% seen once; the top ten hold 3.6%. The ends lost 2 bases at V and 8 bases at J; junction bases unmatched: 2. CDR1 and CDR2 (germline): SEHNR, FQNEAQ (reference sequence). The CDR3 has 12 amino acids.

The sequence came from a person aged 18-65 years who received the Ad26.COV2.S COVID-19 vaccine or a placebo. This specimen was peripheral blood, taken in a trial of Ad26.COV2.S vaccine versus placebo. This rearrangement joins TRBV7-9 to TRBJ1-2; TRBD1 agrees at 7 bases. CDR3 in amino acids: CASSLTGDGYTF. CDR3 DNA: TGTGCCAGCAGCTTAACAGGGGACGGCTACACCTTC.